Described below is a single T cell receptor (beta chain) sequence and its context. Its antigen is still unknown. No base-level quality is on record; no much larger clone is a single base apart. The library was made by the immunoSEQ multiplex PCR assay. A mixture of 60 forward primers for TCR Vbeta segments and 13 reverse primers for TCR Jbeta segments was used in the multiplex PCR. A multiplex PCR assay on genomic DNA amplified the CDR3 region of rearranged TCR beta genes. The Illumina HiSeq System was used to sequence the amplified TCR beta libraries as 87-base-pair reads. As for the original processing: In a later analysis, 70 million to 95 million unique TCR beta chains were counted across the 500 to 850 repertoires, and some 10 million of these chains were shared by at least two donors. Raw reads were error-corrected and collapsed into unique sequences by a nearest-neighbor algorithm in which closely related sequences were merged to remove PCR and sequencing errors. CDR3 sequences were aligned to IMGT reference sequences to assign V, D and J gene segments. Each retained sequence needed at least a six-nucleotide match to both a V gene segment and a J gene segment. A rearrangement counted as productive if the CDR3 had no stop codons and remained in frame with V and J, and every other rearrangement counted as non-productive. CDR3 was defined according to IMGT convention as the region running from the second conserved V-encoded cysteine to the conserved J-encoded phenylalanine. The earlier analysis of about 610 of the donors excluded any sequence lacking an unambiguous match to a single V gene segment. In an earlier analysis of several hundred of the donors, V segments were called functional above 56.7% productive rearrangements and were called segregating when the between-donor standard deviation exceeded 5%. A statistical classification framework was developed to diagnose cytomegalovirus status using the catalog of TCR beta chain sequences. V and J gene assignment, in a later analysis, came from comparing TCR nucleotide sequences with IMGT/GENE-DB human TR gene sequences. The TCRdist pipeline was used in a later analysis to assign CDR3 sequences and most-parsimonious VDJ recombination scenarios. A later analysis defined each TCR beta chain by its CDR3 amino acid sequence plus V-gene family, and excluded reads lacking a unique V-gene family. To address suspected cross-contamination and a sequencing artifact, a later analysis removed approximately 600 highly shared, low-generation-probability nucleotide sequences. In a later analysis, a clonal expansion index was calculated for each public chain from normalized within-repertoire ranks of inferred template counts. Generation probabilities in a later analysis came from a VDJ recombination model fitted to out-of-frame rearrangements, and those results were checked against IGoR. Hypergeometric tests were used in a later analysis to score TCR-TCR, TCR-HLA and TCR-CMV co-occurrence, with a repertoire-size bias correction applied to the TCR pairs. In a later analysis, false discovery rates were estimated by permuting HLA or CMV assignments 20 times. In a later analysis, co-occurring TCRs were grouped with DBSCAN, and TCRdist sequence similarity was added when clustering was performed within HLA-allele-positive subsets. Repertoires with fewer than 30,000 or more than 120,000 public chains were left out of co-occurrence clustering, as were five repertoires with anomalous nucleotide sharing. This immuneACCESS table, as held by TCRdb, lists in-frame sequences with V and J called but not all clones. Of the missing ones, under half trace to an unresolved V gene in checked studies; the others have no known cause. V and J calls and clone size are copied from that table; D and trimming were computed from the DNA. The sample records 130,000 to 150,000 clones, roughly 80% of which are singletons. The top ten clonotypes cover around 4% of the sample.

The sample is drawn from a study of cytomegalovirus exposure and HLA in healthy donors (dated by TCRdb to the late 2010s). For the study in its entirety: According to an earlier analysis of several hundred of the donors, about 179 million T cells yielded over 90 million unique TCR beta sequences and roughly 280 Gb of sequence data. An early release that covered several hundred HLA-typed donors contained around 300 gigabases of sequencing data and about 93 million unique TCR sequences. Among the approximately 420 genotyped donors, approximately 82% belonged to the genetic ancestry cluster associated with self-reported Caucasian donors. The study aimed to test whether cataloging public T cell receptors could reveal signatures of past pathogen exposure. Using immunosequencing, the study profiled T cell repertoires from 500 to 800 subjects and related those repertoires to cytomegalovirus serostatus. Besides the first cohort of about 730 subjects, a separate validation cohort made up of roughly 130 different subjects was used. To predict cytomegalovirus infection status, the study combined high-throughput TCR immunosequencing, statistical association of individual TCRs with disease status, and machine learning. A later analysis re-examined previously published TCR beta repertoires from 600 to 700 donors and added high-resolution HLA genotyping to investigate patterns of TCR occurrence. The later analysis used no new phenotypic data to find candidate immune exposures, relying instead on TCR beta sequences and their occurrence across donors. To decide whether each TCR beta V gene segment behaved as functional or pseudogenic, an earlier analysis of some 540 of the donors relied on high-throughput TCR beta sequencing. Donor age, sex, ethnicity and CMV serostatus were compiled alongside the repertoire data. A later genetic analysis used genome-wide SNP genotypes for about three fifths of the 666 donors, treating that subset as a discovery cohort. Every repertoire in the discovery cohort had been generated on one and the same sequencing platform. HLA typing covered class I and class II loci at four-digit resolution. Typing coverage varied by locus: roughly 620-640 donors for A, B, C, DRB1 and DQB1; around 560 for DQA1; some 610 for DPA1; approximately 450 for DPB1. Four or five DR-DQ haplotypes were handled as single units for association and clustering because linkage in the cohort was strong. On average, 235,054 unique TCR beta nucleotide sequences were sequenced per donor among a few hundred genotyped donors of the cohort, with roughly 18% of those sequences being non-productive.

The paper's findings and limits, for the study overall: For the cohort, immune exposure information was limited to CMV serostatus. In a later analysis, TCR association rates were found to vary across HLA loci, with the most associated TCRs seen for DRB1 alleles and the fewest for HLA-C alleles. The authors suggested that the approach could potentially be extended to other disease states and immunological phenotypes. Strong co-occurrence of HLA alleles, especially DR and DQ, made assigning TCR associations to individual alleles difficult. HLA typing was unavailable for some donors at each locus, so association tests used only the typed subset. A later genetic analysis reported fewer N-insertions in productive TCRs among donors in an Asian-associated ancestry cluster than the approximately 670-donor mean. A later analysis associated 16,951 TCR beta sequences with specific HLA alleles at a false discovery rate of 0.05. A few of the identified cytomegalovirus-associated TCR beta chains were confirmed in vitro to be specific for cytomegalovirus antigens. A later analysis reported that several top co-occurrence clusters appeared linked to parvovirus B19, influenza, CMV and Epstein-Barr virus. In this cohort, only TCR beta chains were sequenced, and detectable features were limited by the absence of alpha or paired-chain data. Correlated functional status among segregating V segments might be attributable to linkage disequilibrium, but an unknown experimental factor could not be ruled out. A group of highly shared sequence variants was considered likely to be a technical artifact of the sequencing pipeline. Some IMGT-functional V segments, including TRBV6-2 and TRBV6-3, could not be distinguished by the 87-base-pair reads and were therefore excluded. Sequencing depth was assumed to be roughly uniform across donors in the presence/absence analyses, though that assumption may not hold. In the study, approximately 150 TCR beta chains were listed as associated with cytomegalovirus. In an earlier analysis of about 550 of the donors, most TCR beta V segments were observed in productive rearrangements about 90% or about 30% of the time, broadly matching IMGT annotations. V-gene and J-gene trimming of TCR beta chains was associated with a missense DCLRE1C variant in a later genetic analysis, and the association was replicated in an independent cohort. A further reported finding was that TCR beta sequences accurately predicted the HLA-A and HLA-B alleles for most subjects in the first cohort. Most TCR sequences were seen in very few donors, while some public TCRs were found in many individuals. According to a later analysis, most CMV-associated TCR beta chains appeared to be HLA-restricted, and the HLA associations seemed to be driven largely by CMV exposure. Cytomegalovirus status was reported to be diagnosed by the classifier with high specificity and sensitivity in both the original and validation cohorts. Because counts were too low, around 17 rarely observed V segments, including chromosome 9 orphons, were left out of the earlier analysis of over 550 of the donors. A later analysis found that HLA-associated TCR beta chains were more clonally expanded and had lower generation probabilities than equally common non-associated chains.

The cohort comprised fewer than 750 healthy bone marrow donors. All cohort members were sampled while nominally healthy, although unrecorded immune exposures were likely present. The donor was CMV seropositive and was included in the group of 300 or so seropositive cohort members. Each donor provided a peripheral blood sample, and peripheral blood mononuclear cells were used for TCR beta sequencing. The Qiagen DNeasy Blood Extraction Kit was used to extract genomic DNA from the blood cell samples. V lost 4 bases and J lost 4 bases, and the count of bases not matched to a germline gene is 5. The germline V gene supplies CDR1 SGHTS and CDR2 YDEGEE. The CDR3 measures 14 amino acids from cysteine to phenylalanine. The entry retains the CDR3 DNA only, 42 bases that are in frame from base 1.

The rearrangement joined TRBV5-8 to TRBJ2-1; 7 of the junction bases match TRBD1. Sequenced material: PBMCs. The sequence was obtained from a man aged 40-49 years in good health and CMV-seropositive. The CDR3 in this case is CASSPGTDYNEQFF. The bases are TGTGCCAGCAGCCCCGGGACAGATTACAATGAGCAGTTCTTC.